This T cell receptor (beta chain) was found in a study of blood T cell repertoires in COVID-19. Regarding this clone: The same CDR3 is also encoded by other DNA sequences in this sample.

The protocol was immunoSEQ multiplex PCR, while the TCRdb copy is restricted to in-frame clones and leaves out a portion. The data show fewer than 65,000 clones, 75% to 95% seen once. The CDR3 length is 16 residues. The V gene end was trimmed by 0 bases and the J gene end by 4 bases; junction bases not matched to a gene: 4. Germline assignment: CDR1 SGDLS and CDR2 YYNGEE. Sequencing used peripheral blood. The chain uses TRBV9 and TRBJ2-3; 11 bases fit TRBD2. The receptor was derived from a middle-aged man with acute or convalescent COVID-19. In DNA, the CDR3 is TGTGCCAGCAGCGTAGGTAGCGGGGGGGCTGCAGATACGCAGTATTTT. The encoded protein is CASSVGSGGAADTQYF.